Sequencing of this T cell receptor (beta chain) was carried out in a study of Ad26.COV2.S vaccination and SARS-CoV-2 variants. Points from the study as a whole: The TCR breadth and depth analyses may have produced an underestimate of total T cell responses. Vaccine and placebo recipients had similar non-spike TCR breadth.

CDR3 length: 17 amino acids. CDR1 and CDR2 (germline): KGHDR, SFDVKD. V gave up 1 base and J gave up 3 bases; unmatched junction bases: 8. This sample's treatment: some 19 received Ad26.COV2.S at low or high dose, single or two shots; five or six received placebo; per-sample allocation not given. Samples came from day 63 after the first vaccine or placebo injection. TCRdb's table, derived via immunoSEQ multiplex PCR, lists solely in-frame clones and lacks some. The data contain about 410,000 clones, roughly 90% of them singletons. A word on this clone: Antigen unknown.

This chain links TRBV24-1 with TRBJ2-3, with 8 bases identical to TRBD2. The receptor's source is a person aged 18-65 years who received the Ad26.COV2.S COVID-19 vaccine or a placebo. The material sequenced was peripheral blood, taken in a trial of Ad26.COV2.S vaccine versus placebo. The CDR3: CATSDLRTSGATDTQYF. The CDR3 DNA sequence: TGTGCCACCAGTGATTTACGTACTAGCGGCGCGACAGATACGCAGTATTTT.